This T cell receptor (beta chain) was profiled in a study of tumor and adjacent non-tumor tissue in lung cancer. On the study more broadly: Aged 31 to 76 years, patients included fewer than 11 men and about 5 women with stage I to III disease. Overall study findings and caveats: TCR diversity was significantly greater in tumor than normal lung tissue. Shorter survival was associated with higher TCR diversity in tumors.

No cell sorting was done before RNA was extracted from the tissue. Distant lung tissue was collected more than 3 cm away from the tumor edge. Chemotherapy-naive patients with new lung cancer underwent thoracic surgery in China, August–late 2014. Three rounds of nested PCR, following a modified ARM-PCR protocol, produced the TCRbeta library. In TCRdb, the multiplex PCR reads were re-called with MiXCR into one record per CDR3 protein. The sample lists approximately 66,000 distinct CDR3 sequences; 61% were seen once. This CDR3 has 16 amino acids. From germline, CDR1 is MDHEN and CDR2 SYDVKM. To note about this clonotype: The antigen is undetermined. This clone may be a read error of a much larger clone one base away.

This receptor was obtained from a man between 65 and 85 years old with non-small cell lung cancer. Sample: distant non-tumor lung tissue. This chain links TRBV28 with TRBJ2-1; TRBD2 matches at 13 bases. The DNA of the CDR3 is TGTGCCAGCAGTCCAATCCTGACTAGCGGGGGGAATGATCAGTTCTTC. Translated: CASSPILTSGGNDQFF.